This is a list of T cell receptor beta chains from one sample in a study of regulatory T cells in long-lasting Graves disease. TCRdb fed the multiplex PCR reads into MiXCR, producing one record per CDR3 protein. In the table there are fewer than 500,000 distinct CDR3 sequences, 15% to 20% of which are singletons. This same sample was also part of a study on T cells in Graves' hyperthyroidism and ophthalmopathy.

Source: peripheral blood mononuclear cells (PBMCs), taken at new diagnosis, from a patient treated with antithyroid drugs. These receptors all stem from a middle-aged man with Graves disease. CDR3s include the opening cysteine and the closing phenylalanine or tryptophan. The D gene is left open where the match is weak. Only some rows state a clone size, as once, few, many or a class for expanded clones.

v_call	d_call	j_call	clone_size	cdr3_aa	cdr3_nt
TRBV2	TRBD2	TRBJ2-3	many	CASRLGLAGGTDTQYF	TGTGCCAGCAGACTCGGACTAGCGGGGGGAACAGATACGCAGTATTTT
TRBV20-1	-	TRBJ2-7	many	CSASPSWAGSYEQYF	TGCAGTGCTAGCCCCTCATGGGCGGGCTCCTACGAGCAGTACTTC
TRBV18	-	TRBJ2-7	few	CASSERGSSYEQYF	TGTGCCAGCTCAGAAAGGGGGAGCTCCTACGAGCAGTACTTC
TRBV4-1	-	TRBJ1-2	-	CASSQDRTGVDGYTF	TGCGCCAGCAGCCAAGATAGAACGGGGGTCGATGGCTACACCTTC
TRBV14	-	TRBJ2-5	-	CASSQYVTAQETQYF	TGTGCCAGCAGCCAATATGTGACAGCTCAAGAGACCCAGTACTTC
TRBV18	TRBD1	TRBJ1-3	-	CASSPRPRGEGNTIYF	TGTGCCAGCTCACCACGACCCAGGGGGGAAGGAAACACCATATATTTT
TRBV28	-	TRBJ1-5	many	CASSLSGRRGQPQHF	TGTGCCAGCAGTTTATCTGGGCGGCGGGGTCAGCCCCAGCATTTT
TRBV7-8	-	TRBJ2-3	many	CASTQSRGPSTDTQYF	TGTGCCAGCACCCAGAGTCGGGGGCCCAGCACAGATACGCAGTATTTT
TRBV11-2	-	TRBJ1-5	many	CASSPPGRRSNQPQHF	TGTGCCAGCAGCCCCCCGGGGAGGAGGAGCAATCAGCCCCAGCATTTT
TRBV5-1	TRBD2	TRBJ2-5	-	CASSPVGRSGKETQYF	TGCGCCAGCAGCCCCGTTGGGAGAAGCGGGAAAGAGACCCAGTACTTC
TRBV27	-	TRBJ1-1	many	CARPGPLGKTEAFF	TGTGCCCGACCGGGACCCCTGGGGAAAACTGAAGCTTTCTTT
TRBV27	-	TRBJ1-2	few	CASSLSGASGYTF	TGTGCCAGCAGTTTATCCGGTGCCAGTGGCTACACCTTC
TRBV24-1	-	TRBJ2-6	-	CATSAHLSGANVLTF	TGTGCCACCAGTGCCCACCTTTCGGGGGCCAACGTCCTGACTTTC
TRBV7-3	TRBD2	TRBJ2-7	many	CASSWAGGNSYEQYF	TGTGCCAGCAGCTGGGCGGGGGGTAATTCCTACGAGCAGTACTTC
TRBV20-1	TRBD2	TRBJ2-1	many	CSARGGRAWGEQFF	TGCAGTGCGCGGGGCGGGAGGGCGTGGGGTGAGCAGTTCTTC
TRBV27	-	TRBJ2-1	many	CASSLHYTGYNEQFF	TGTGCCAGCAGTCTCCACTATACAGGGTACAATGAGCAGTTCTTC
TRBV10-2	TRBD2	TRBJ2-7	many	CASSEPGLGGREQYF	TGCGCCAGCAGTGAACCGGGACTAGGGGGACGCGAGCAGTACTTC
TRBV4-1	-	TRBJ1-5	-	CASSQTLYQPQHF	TGCGCCAGCAGCCAGACACTCTATCAGCCCCAGCATTTT
TRBV28	-	TRBJ1-1	many	CASSLGSVNTEAFF	TGTGCCAGCAGTTTGGGATCGGTGAACACTGAAGCTTTCTTT
TRBV6-1	-	TRBJ2-4	-	CASSQIVYAAKNIQYF	TGTGCCAGCAGCCAGATTGTTTATGCAGCCAAAAACATTCAGTACTTC
TRBV7-3	-	TRBJ2-7	few	CASSGLGELNHEQYF	TGTGCCAGCAGCGGTTTAGGGGAATTAAACCACGAGCAGTACTTC
TRBV20-1	-	TRBJ1-6	many	CSARMAGGNSPLHF	TGCAGTGCTAGAATGGCGGGTGGGAATTCACCCCTCCACTTT
TRBV10-1	TRBD1	TRBJ2-4	few	CASSDSGTAQKNIQYF	TGCGCCAGCAGTGATTCCGGGACAGCTCAAAAAAACATTCAGTACTTC
TRBV18	-	TRBJ2-5	many	CASSPNRQETQYF	TGTGCCAGCTCACCGAACAGGCAAGAGACCCAGTACTTC
TRBV7-9	TRBD1	TRBJ1-5	-	CASSFTGEDQPQHF	TGTGCCAGCAGTTTCACAGGGGAGGATCAGCCCCAGCATTTT
TRBV11-2	-	TRBJ1-6	many	CASSQGRYNSPLHF	TGTGCCAGCAGCCAGGGACGGTATAATTCACCCCTCCACTTT
TRBV30	TRBD2	TRBJ2-2	many	CAWRSGGSGTGELFF	TGTGCCTGGAGAAGTGGCGGGAGTGGAACCGGGGAGCTGTTTTTT
TRBV10-3	TRBD2	TRBJ2-3	-	CAISELAGNTDTQYF	TGTGCCATCAGTGAACTAGCGGGGAACACAGATACGCAGTATTTT
TRBV29-1	TRBD1	TRBJ2-2	many	CSAQAGQGAGELFF	TGCAGCGCACAGGCCGGACAGGGCGCCGGGGAGCTGTTTTTT
TRBV5-1	TRBD1	TRBJ2-2	few	CASRYRQGGTGELFF	TGCGCCAGTCGTTACAGACAGGGCGGCACCGGGGAGCTGTTTTTT
TRBV24-1	TRBD1	TRBJ2-2	-	CATSDSTGARGELFF	TGTGCCACCAGTGATTCTACAGGGGCTCGAGGGGAGCTGTTTTTT
TRBV27	TRBD2	TRBJ2-3	many	CASRLAGGLTDTQYF	TGTGCCAGCAGACTAGCGGGAGGCCTCACAGATACGCAGTATTTT
TRBV11-2	TRBD2	TRBJ2-3	many	CASSLGAGAGYF	TGTGCCAGCAGCTTAGGTGCGGGAGCGGGCTATTTT
TRBV18	-	TRBJ2-1	many	CASSPRTMSEQFF	TGTGCCAGCTCACCACGGACTATGAGTGAGCAGTTCTTC
TRBV6-2/TRBV6-3	-	TRBJ2-4	many	CASRIPGALRGAKNIQYF	TGTGCCAGCAGAATTCCGGGGGCTCTTAGGGGAGCCAAAAACATTCAGTACTTC
TRBV20-1	-	TRBJ2-7	-	CSVPSSTSYEQYF	TGCAGTGTCCCTAGCAGCACCTCCTACGAGCAGTACTTC
TRBV12-3/TRBV12-4	-	TRBJ2-2	-	CASSTGRTGELFF	TGTGCCAGCAGTACAGGGCGAACCGGGGAGCTGTTTTTT
TRBV7-9	-	TRBJ1-2	-	CASSFLILGRDHGYTF	TGTGCCAGCAGCTTCCTCATCCTGGGCAGGGACCATGGCTACACCTTC
TRBV3-1	TRBD1	TRBJ2-5	many	CASSQNDRAGETQYF	TGTGCCAGCAGCCAAAACGACAGGGCAGGGGAGACCCAGTACTTC
TRBV27	-	TRBJ1-6	few	CASSLLPGITYNSPLHF	TGTGCCAGCAGTTTACTGCCAGGGATCACTTATAATTCACCCCTCCACTTT
TRBV7-8	-	TRBJ1-5	many	CASSLAGSWNPQHF	TGTGCCAGCAGCTTAGCGGGTAGTTGGAACCCCCAGCATTTT
TRBV30	-	TRBJ2-1	few	CAWSPPGLEQFF	TGTGCCTGGAGTCCTCCAGGGTTGGAGCAGTTCTTC
TRBV28	-	TRBJ1-5	few	CASSPLIGRSNQPQHF	TGTGCCAGCAGTCCTTTGATCGGCAGGAGCAATCAGCCCCAGCATTTT
TRBV20-1	TRBD2	TRBJ2-1	-	CSARSGASSYNEQFF	TGCAGTGCTAGAAGCGGGGCAAGCTCCTACAATGAGCAGTTCTTC
TRBV29-1	TRBD1	TRBJ2-5	-	CSAVPDRRETQYF	TGCAGCGCCGTCCCGGACAGGCGGGAGACCCAGTACTTC
TRBV28	TRBD2	TRBJ2-3	few	CASSLMGGIDTDTQYF	TGTGCCAGCAGTTTAATGGGGGGGATTGACACAGATACGCAGTATTTT
TRBV7-9	TRBD1	TRBJ2-7	many	CASSRPRDRDSYEQYF	TGTGCCAGCAGCCGCCCCCGGGACAGGGACTCCTACGAGCAGTACTTC
TRBV7-9	TRBD1	TRBJ2-4	-	CASSSRTGDSNIQYF	TGTGCCAGCAGCTCTAGGACAGGGGATTCTAACATTCAGTACTTC
TRBV6-2/TRBV6-3	TRBD1	TRBJ2-7	many	CASRRPGQGVEQYF	TGTGCCAGCAGGCGACCGGGACAGGGAGTCGAGCAGTACTTC
TRBV7-8	-	TRBJ2-2	few	CASTLRGTAGTGELFF	TGTGCCAGCACGCTCAGGGGGACAGCGGGGACCGGGGAGCTGTTTTTT
TRBV19	TRBD1	TRBJ2-5	few	CASSIDRGRRETQYF	TGTGCCAGTAGTATTGACAGGGGGCGCCGGGAGACCCAGTACTTC
TRBV27	-	TRBJ1-5	many	CASSLSLGGNQPQHF	TGTGCCAGCAGTTTATCGTTAGGGGGCAATCAGCCCCAGCATTTT
TRBV11-3	-	TRBJ1-2	many	CASSLDNGFIFGYTF	TGTGCCAGCAGCTTAGACAATGGGTTTATCTTTGGCTACACCTTC
TRBV5-1	TRBD2	TRBJ2-7	-	CASSSRLAGTNYEQYF	TGCGCCAGCAGCTCAAGACTAGCGGGGACCAACTACGAGCAGTACTTC
TRBV11-2	TRBD2	TRBJ2-1	many	CASSSGTIYNEQFF	TGTGCCAGCAGCTCAGGGACTATATACAATGAGCAGTTCTTC
TRBV29-1	TRBD2	TRBJ2-2	few	CSGVLAGVRHGELFF	TGCAGCGGAGTTCTAGCGGGAGTTCGTCACGGGGAGCTGTTTTTT
TRBV19	-	TRBJ2-6	-	CASSISLGGANVLTF	TGTGCCAGTAGTATAAGCCTTGGCGGGGCCAACGTCCTGACTTTC
TRBV2	-	TRBJ1-2	many	CASRATVTGGGYTF	TGTGCCAGCAGGGCGACAGTGACGGGGGGTGGCTACACCTTC
TRBV2	TRBD2	TRBJ2-7	many	CASRIAGGPGEQYF	TGTGCCAGCAGAATAGCGGGAGGGCCGGGGGAGCAGTACTTC
TRBV11-1	-	TRBJ2-1	many	CASSATGPYEQFF	TGTGCCAGCAGCGCAACAGGGCCTTATGAGCAGTTCTTC